The next 20 T cell receptor beta chains were all read from a single sample in a study of T cell responses to AZD1222 COVID-19 vaccine. Produced via immunoSEQ multiplex PCR; TCRdb's table is partial and in-frame only. The sample includes roughly 160,000 clones, 90% seen only once; the top ten take roughly 1.6%. Sequencing used peripheral blood, obtained on day 0 of AZD1222 vaccination. The receptors here all came from an adult in good health.

The rearrangement uses TRBV2 and TRBJ1-6; D remains unclear. There are 16 residues in the CDR3. Trimming shortened V by 2 bases and J by 7 bases, and 15 bases separated the two germline ends. Germline assignment: CDR1 SNHLY and CDR2 FYNNEI. The CDR3 sequence is CASSEHARPNNSPLHF. The CDR3 DNA reads as TGTGCCAGCAGTGAACACGCCAGACCCAACAATTCACCCCTCCACTTT.

The chain uses TRBV4-2 and TRBJ2-7; 8 bases fit TRBD1. This CDR3 has 16 residues. Germline V gene lookup returns CDR1 LGHNA and CDR2 YNFKEQ. The V and J ends lost 1 base and 2 bases, in that order; junction bases with no gene match: 7. The CDR3 loop is CASSQAGQGGPYEQYF. The CDR3 DNA follows: TGTGCCAGCAGCCAAGCCGGACAGGGAGGCCCCTACGAGCAGTACTTC.

The V call is TRBV30, the J call TRBJ1-1, with TRBD1 matching over 9 bases. This CDR3 comprises 15 residues. V shed 5 bases and J 8 bases; nucleotides not matched to a gene: 15. Germline V CDR1 and CDR2: GTSNPN, SVGIG (reference sequence). The CDR3 here is CAWVQGAFRWSEAFF. The CDR3 coding sequence is TGTGCCTGGGTACAGGGGGCGTTTCGATGGTCCGAAGCTTTCTTT.

The chain combines TRBV18 with TRBJ1-1, with D possibly TRBD1 on 6 matching bases. In germline, CDR1 is KGHSH, CDR2 LQKENI. The V end lost 6 bases, the J end lost 1 base, and 12 bases lay between the germline ends. The CDR3 is 14 residues long. The DNA for the CDR3 is TGTGCCAGCTCGTTCAGGGGTGCGAACACTGAAGCTTTCTTT. Amino acids: CASSFRGANTEAFF.

The rearrangement uses TRBV14 and TRBJ1-2; TRBD1 matches at 8 bases. With 4 bases clipped from V and 6 bases from J, the junction kept 16 bases outside the gene matches. Germline loops: CDR1 SGHDN, CDR2 FVKESK. There are 17 residues in the CDR3. CDR3 sequence reads: CASSPRTGFLSAHGYTF. CDR3 DNA: TGTGCCAGCAGCCCGAGGACAGGGTTCTTATCGGCTCATGGCTACACCTTC.

V usage is TRBV9 and J usage is TRBJ2-7, with D unresolved. Germline-derived CDR1 and CDR2 are SGDLS and YYNGEE. The V end lost 3 bases, the J end lost 4 bases, and 8 bases lay between the germline ends. The CDR3 is 12 residues long. The CDR3 region is CASSAGPYEQYF. The CDR3 bases are TGTGCCAGCAGCGCAGGTCCATACGAGCAGTACTTC.

The chain carries TRBV4-1 and TRBJ1-4; D is uncertain. The V end was cut by 3 bases, the J end by 8 bases, with 10 bases between. Germline values: CDR1 MGHRA, CDR2 YSYEKL. This CDR3 region has 13 residues. The CDR3 sequence is CASSQLPGEKLFF. Written as DNA, the CDR3 is TGCGCCAGCAGCCAGCTGCCGGGGGAAAAACTGTTTTTT.

The chain has TRBV7-9 and TRBJ2-7; D not certain. V lost 5 bases and J lost 0, with 23 bases in between. The CDR3 has 18 residues. Germline-derived CDR1 and CDR2 are SEHNR and FQNEAQ (reference sequence). The CDR3 sequence: CASSPSKGQTLGSYEQYF. CDR3 bases: TGTGCCAGCAGCCCCTCAAAAGGCCAAACCCTGGGCTCCTACGAGCAGTACTTC.

The CDR3 sequence is CSVPTASGPNTGELFF. The DNA for the CDR3 is TGCAGCGTACCTACTGCGTCAGGACCAAACACCGGGGAGCTGTTTTTT. The V and J genes are TRBV29-1 and TRBJ2-2; no firm D call. The CDR3 has 16 residues. Per the germline V gene, CDR1 is SQVTM and CDR2 is ANQGSEA. Trimming removed 6 bases at V and 2 bases at J, with 19 bases between.

CDR3 amino acids: CASSSAQGAYTF. In DNA form, the CDR3 reads TGTGCCAGCAGTTCGGCCCAGGGGGCTTACACCTTC. The J gene is TRBJ1-2, the V gene TRBV27; 8 bases line up with TRBD1. Trimming took 4 bases from V and 11 from J; bases not matched to a gene: 6. The CDR3 is 12 residues long. Germline CDR1 and CDR2: MNHEY and SMNVEV (reference sequence).

The gene calls are TRBV30 and TRBJ1-2, with unresolved D. V lost 0 bases and J 0 bases, leaving 8 bases between the germline ends. This CDR3 region has 14 residues. Germline CDR1 GTSNPN, CDR2 SVGIG (reference sequence). CDR3 region: CAWSVQNTNYGYTF. CDR3 in DNA: TGTGCCTGGAGTGTACAGAATACTAACTATGGCTACACCTTC.

This chain uses TRBV29-1 with TRBJ1-1; D remains ambiguous. Trimming removed 4 bases from V and 2 bases from J, with 14 bases in between. The germline V gene encodes CDR1 SQVTM and CDR2 ANQGSEA. The CDR3 spans 14 residues. CDR3 in DNA: TGCAGCGTTGCAGCTTTACCAGTCAACACTGAAGCTTTCTTT. It codes for CSVAALPVNTEAFF.

The V gene is TRBV9, the J gene TRBJ1-3, with D perhaps TRBD1 (5 bases). CDR1 is SGDLS, CDR2 YYNGEE, per germline. The CDR3 consists of 16 residues. Trimming shortened V by 2 bases and J by 1 base, and 13 bases separated the two germline ends. The CDR3 DNA reads as TGTGCCAGCAGCGTTCGCGGGGACCTATCTGGAAACACCATATATTTT. The encoded protein is CASSVRGDLSGNTIYF.

V and J are TRBV5-1 and TRBJ2-7, with D possibly called TRBD1 or TRBD2 (5 bases each). Germline values: CDR1 SGHRS, CDR2 YFSETQ. The CDR3 runs 12 residues. V gave up 10 bases and J gave up 0 bases, with 11 bases separating them. The chain's CDR3 is CASGTDSYEQYF. CDR3 DNA sequence: TGCGCCTCCGGGACGGACTCCTACGAGCAGTACTTC.

The V gene is TRBV3-1 (or the pseudogene TRBV3-2), the J gene TRBJ1-6; D is ambiguous. This CDR3 has 14 residues. CDR1 is LGHDT and CDR2 is YNNKEL in the germline V gene (reference sequence). The ends were cut back, 4 bases at V and 12 bases at J, with 16 bases in the middle. CDR3 coding DNA: TGTGCCAGCAGCCCGGAGACCCCTTGGGGACCCCTCCACTTT. This sequence encodes CASSPETPWGPLHF.

The rearrangement uses TRBV28 and TRBJ1-1; D perhaps matches TRBD1 (6 bases). Germline CDR1 MDHEN, CDR2 SYDVKM. The CDR3 has 14 residues. The germline V and J ends were trimmed by 0 bases and 4 bases, with 9 bases remaining between them. The CDR3 loop reads CASSLWDSATEAFF. CDR3 in DNA: TGTGCCAGCAGTTTATGGGACAGCGCCACTGAAGCTTTCTTT.

This chain links TRBV6-2 or TRBV6-3 with TRBJ1-6, with 8 bases matching TRBD1. The CDR3 spans 16 residues. Trimming removed 5 bases from V and 10 bases from J; junction bases left unmatched: 13. The V gene's germline CDR1 is MNHEY and CDR2 SVGEGT. CDR3: CASSRNEDRESSPLHF. CDR3 in DNA: TGTGCCAGCAGTCGAAACGAGGACAGGGAAAGCTCACCCCTCCACTTT.

The chain recombines TRBV5-1 with TRBJ1-4, with D maybe TRBD1 (5 bases). The ends were cut back, 4 bases at V and 8 bases at J, with 12 bases in the middle. Germline V gene data show CDR1 as SGHRS and CDR2 as YFSETQ. This CDR3 region has 13 residues. Written as DNA, the CDR3 is TGCGCCAGCAGCCCAGGGCCACGGGAAAAACTGTTTTTT. This encodes CASSPGPREKLFF.

The chain has TRBV4-1 and TRBJ1-4; possibly TRBD1 for D (6 bases). This CDR3 region has 13 residues. The V gene lost 4 bases and the J gene lost 10 bases, with 13 bases spanning the gap. Germline loops: CDR1 MGHRA, CDR2 YSYEKL. Here the CDR3 DNA reads TGCGCCAGCAGCCTTAATACAGGGAGAAAACTGTTTTTT. The encoded protein is CASSLNTGRKLFF.

The chain recombines TRBV6-4 with TRBJ2-7; 9 bases align to TRBD1. V was pared by 6 bases and J by 4 bases, with 4 bases of the junction left unmatched. Germline V CDR1 and CDR2: MRHNA, SNTAGT. CDR3 size: 13 residues. CDR3 nucleotide sequence: TGTGCCAGCAGGGACAGGGGCTGTTACGAGCAGTACTTC. It is translated as CASRDRGCYEQYF.